What follows are 18 T cell receptor beta chains derived from one specimen sequenced in a study of post-analysis software for immune sequencing data. These receptors' targets are unknown. General study results and limits: Roughly 5 TRBV segments, TRBV5-6, TRBV5-1 and TRBV20-1 among them, were found more frequent in patients than controls.

Incorporated into the TCR beta cDNA libraries were unique molecular identifiers, which served to reduce PCR and sequencing biases. One entry per CDR3 protein, called by TCRdb with MiXCR from the PCR reads. The repertoire has roughly 410,000 distinct CDR3 sequences, approximately 38% of them found once; the top ten carry around an eighth. Sequenced sample: blood. The source of these receptors is a girl aged 10-17 years with multiple sclerosis.

V usage is TRBV5-1 and J usage is TRBJ2-1; the match to TRBD2 covers 12 bases. This CDR3 has 21 amino acids. Trimming removed 0 bases from V and 2 bases from J; junction bases left unmatched: 15. The germline CDR1 and CDR2 sequences are SGHRS and YFSETQ. The CDR3 region is CASSLGLRLASGGAAYNEQFF. CDR3 sequence (DNA): TGCGCCAGCAGCTTGGGGTTGCGGCTGGCTAGCGGGGGGGCCGCCTACAATGAGCAGTTCTTC.

The chain joins TRBV13 to TRBJ1-1, with D unclear. V was cut by 6 bases and J by 5 bases, with 22 bases left in between. CDR3 length: 16 residues. Looked up from germline, CDR1 is PRHDT and CDR2 is FYEKMQ (reference sequence). The CDR3 nucleotides read TGTGCCAGCAGGAACCGGGAGAAGTTATCGGGTACTGAAGCTTTCTTT. It translates to CASRNREKLSGTEAFF.

The chain links TRBV7-9 to TRBJ2-3, with TRBD1 matching over 9 bases. With 5 bases clipped from V and 12 bases from J, the junction kept 9 bases outside the gene matches. From germline, CDR1 is SEHNR and CDR2 FQNEAQ (reference sequence). This CDR3 is built from 13 residues. In DNA form, the CDR3 reads TGTGCCAGCAGCCCGACAGGGGGGCTTGCCCAGTATTTT. It yields the protein CASSPTGGLAQYF.

This clonotype was seen more than once but under ten times. CDR3 DNA: TGTGCCAGCAGTTTGTCCCAGGGGGCCTATAATGAAAAACTGTTTTTT. This encodes CASSLSQGAYNEKLFF. The chain recombines TRBV12-3 or TRBV12-4 with TRBJ1-4; 8 bases align to TRBD1. CDR3 length: 16 residues. Trimming at V came to 3 bases and at J to 4 bases, leaving 7 bases not matched to a gene.

This clonotype has more than one count but fewer than ten. The chain joins TRBV7-9 to TRBJ1-4; D is perhaps TRBD1 (5 bases). The CDR3 consists of 17 residues. Germline CDR1 and CDR2: SEHNR and FQNEAQ (reference sequence). Trimming shortened V by 2 bases and J by 8 bases, and 21 bases separated the two germline ends. CDR3: CASSLSGYRSPREKLFF. CDR3 DNA sequence: TGTGCCAGCAGCTTATCAGGATACAGGTCACCAAGGGAAAAACTGTTTTTT. The complete variable domain, with remaining parts taken from reference TRBV7-9 and TRBJ1-4, reads DTGVSQNPRHKITKRGQNVTFRCDPISEHNRLYWYRQTLGQGPEFLTYFQNEAQLEKSRLLSDRFSAERPKGSFSTLEIQRTEQGDSAMYLCASSLSGYRSPREKLFFGSGTQLSVL.

This clonotype was seen a few times. The chain recombines TRBV7-6 with TRBJ2-7; a possible D gene is TRBD2 (6 bases). The DNA end lines up better with TRBJ2-5; the J call may be wrong. CDR3 length equals 15 residues. Germline CDR1 SGHVS, CDR2 FNYEAQ. The CDR3 here is CASSLALYSGQTQYF. The CDR3 bases are TGTGCCAGCAGCTTAGCGTTATATAGCGGACAGACCCAGTACTTC.

Turning to this clonotype: At one end the junction does not follow the germline gene, possibly because of a read error. V usage is TRBV7-9 and J usage is TRBJ2-7; weak D call: TRBD2 (6 bases). The CDR3 runs 12 residues. Germline CDR1 and CDR2: SEHNR and FQNEAQ (reference sequence). The CDR3 spells CSSSPGLYEQYF. The CDR3 DNA reads as TGTTCCAGCAGCCCGGGACTTTACGAGCAGTACTTC.

This clonotype was recorded a few times. The chain couples TRBV14 to TRBJ1-2; D uncertain. This CDR3 spans 14 amino acids. Germline CDR1 is SGHDN and CDR2 is FVKESK. Trimming shortened V by 6 bases and J by 0 bases, and 11 bases separated the two germline ends. CDR3 coding DNA: TGTGCCAGCAGACTGTCGGGCTCTAACTATGGCTACACCTTC. Translated, it gives CASRLSGSNYGYTF. Full variable domain (outside the CDR3, taken from reference TRBV14 and TRBJ1-2): EAGVTQFPSHSVIEKGQTVTLRCDPISGHDNLYWYRRVMGKEIKFLLHFVKESKQDESGMPNNRFLAERTGGTYSTLKVQPAELEDSGVYFCASRLSGSNYGYTFGSGTRLTVV.

This rearrangement joins TRBV12-3 or TRBV12-4 to TRBJ1-2; 9 bases fit TRBD1. The V and J ends lost 5 bases and 6 bases, in that order; junction bases with no gene match: 10. CDR3 length: 15 residues. The CDR3 sequence: CASSTDRGFKDGYTF. CDR3 nucleotides: TGTGCCAGCAGTACGGACAGGGGATTCAAGGATGGCTACACCTTC.

This clonotype was detected a few times. V and J are TRBV7-2 and TRBJ2-7; 9 nucleotides agree with TRBD2. The V segment lost 5 bases and the J segment 3 bases; nucleotides outside the gene matches: 8. Germline CDR1 reads SGHTA; CDR2 reads FQGNSA. This CDR3 contains 15 residues. The CDR3 protein is CASSGPGLAFYEQYF. The CDR3 DNA sequence: TGTGCCAGCAGCGGACCGGGACTAGCTTTCTACGAGCAGTACTTC. Drawing the rest from reference TRBV7-2 and TRBJ2-7, the complete variable domain is GAGVSQSPSNKVTEKGKDVELRCDPISGHTALYWYRQSLGQGLEFLIYFQGNSAPDKSGLPSDRFSAERTGGSVSTLTIQRTQQEDSAVYLCASSGPGLAFYEQYFGPGTRLTVT.

In this sample, this clonotype turned up a few times. This chain joins TRBV7-3 and TRBJ2-1; D perhaps matches TRBD1 (5 bases). CDR3 length equals 16 residues. Between the trimmed V and J ends, which lost 2 bases and 4 bases, there was a span of 15 bases. Germline lookup yields CDR1 SGHTA and CDR2 FQGTGA. The CDR3 spells CASSLGLSDRYNEQFF. The CDR3 coding sequence is TGTGCCAGCAGCTTAGGATTGAGTGACAGATACAATGAGCAGTTCTTC.

This clonotype was seen a handful of times. The chain combines TRBV27 with TRBJ2-3; D possibly uses TRBD1 or TRBD2 (5 bases each). This CDR3 has 15 amino acids. Trimming left V 2 bases short and J 2 bases short, with 11 bases between. Looked up from germline, CDR1 is MNHEY and CDR2 is SMNVEV (reference sequence). CDR3 protein: CASSLRGDVTDTQYF. The CDR3 nucleotides are TGTGCCAGCAGTTTAAGAGGGGATGTCACAGATACGCAGTATTTT.

This sequence joins TRBV28 and TRBJ1-2; 8 bases match TRBD1. The CDR3 runs to 17 residues. Germline V CDR1 and CDR2: MDHEN, SYDVKM. The junction had 15 bases not matched to a gene; V was cut back by 5 bases and J by 4 bases. CDR3 in amino acids: CASSGYASDRDLYGYTF. The CDR3 DNA follows: TGTGCCAGCAGTGGATACGCGTCGGACAGGGACCTCTATGGCTACACCTTC.

This clonotype came up once. The chain is built from TRBV20-1 and TRBJ1-4, with D possibly TRBD1 on 5 matching bases. This CDR3 region has 13 residues. CDR1 and CDR2 (germline): DFQATT, SNEGSKA (reference sequence). Trimming stripped 5 bases from V and 7 bases from J, with 14 bases between. CDR3 nucleotide sequence: TGCAGTGCTCCCTCGGGGGGGTTTGAAAAACTGTTTTTT. Its translation is CSAPSGGFEKLFF.

This clonotype was recorded many times. This chain joins TRBV6-5 and TRBJ2-5; possible D gene TRBD1, 6 bases. The CDR3 loop spans 14 amino acids. Germline V gives CDR1 MNHEY, CDR2 SVGAGI. Between the trimmed V and J ends, which lost 0 bases and 3 bases, there was a span of 8 bases. CDR3 DNA: TGTGCCAGCAGTTACTCGGACAGCGAAGAGACCCAGTACTTC. It yields the protein CASSYSDSEETQYF.

In this sample, this clonotype turned up a few times. This rearrangement joins TRBV20-1 to TRBJ1-1, with D perhaps matching TRBD1 (6 bases). The CDR3 is 13 residues long. Deletions cut 6 bases from V and 5 bases from J, with 16 bases between. Germline CDR1 is DFQATT and CDR2 is SNEGSKA (reference sequence). The CDR3 DNA sequence: TGCAGTGCCCCCCTACAGGGAGGAACTGAAGCTTTCTTT. Its translation is CSAPLQGGTEAFF.

The CDR3: CASSFESVAYNEQFF. DNA for the CDR3: TGTGCCAGCAGCTTCGAGTCGGTGGCCTACAATGAGCAGTTCTTC. V gene TRBV7-3 combines with J gene TRBJ2-1; D remains ambiguous. Trimming removed 3 bases from V and 2 bases from J, with 11 bases in between. The germline gives CDR1 SGHTA, CDR2 FQGTGA. CDR3 length: 15 amino acids.

This rearrangement joins TRBV7-8 to TRBJ1-1; perhaps TRBD1 as D (6 bases). The V end lost 0 bases, the J end lost 5 bases, and 16 bases lay between the germline ends. This CDR3 has 16 residues. The germline gives CDR1 SGHVS, CDR2 FQNEAQ. CDR3 amino acids: CASSLALMIGGTEAFF. In DNA form, the CDR3 reads TGTGCCAGCAGCTTAGCGCTTATGATAGGGGGAACTGAAGCTTTCTTT. Variable domain in full (rest from reference TRBV7-8 and TRBJ1-1): GAGVSQSPRYKVAKRGQDVALRCDPISGHVSLFWYQQALGQGPEFLTYFQNEAQLDKSGLPSDRFFAERPEGSVSTLKIQRTQQEDSAVYLCASSLALMIGGTEAFFGQGTRLTVV.